This note documents a single T cell receptor beta chain sequence. Its antigen remains unknown. The data stem from a study of T-cell reconstitution after alpha-beta-depleted transplantation in children. The library targeted TCRbeta and was prepared with unique molecular identifiers. TCRdb reanalysed the PCR reads using MiXCR and keeps one entry per CDR3 protein. The table includes just over 950,000 distinct CDR3 sequences, 25% to 30% detected once. General study results and limits: Reports say that about two months after transplant, the alpha-beta T cells came out of several hundred graft clones that had expanded.

The CDR3 runs 15 residues. Germline CDR1 and CDR2: SGHRS and YFSETQ. Trimming removed 1 base at V and 4 bases at J, with 11 bases between. The sample was PBMCs, mostly from graft donor cells, taken 360 days after TCRalphabeta/CD19-depleted stem cell transplant. This chain joins TRBV5-1 and TRBJ2-2; D unclear. This receptor was taken from a boy under two years old who had a stem cell transplant for SCID, so the T cells may come from the graft donor. The CDR3 is CASSLSGSSTGELFF. Here the CDR3 DNA reads TGCGCCAGCAGCTTGTCCGGGTCTAGCACCGGGGAGCTGTTTTTT.